The T cell receptor beta chain described here comes from a study of CD8+CD57+ T cells in acquired aplastic anemia. The authors sequenced patients whose flow cytometry had shown CD8+CD57+ cell expansion. Template material for TCR beta VDJ and CDR3 profiling consisted of genomic DNA. Each CDR3 protein gets one entry after TCRdb re-called the reads with MiXCR. The sample includes more than 150,000 distinct CDR3 sequences, about 44% of them seen just once. The CDR3 is 13 amino acids. Germline-derived CDR1 and CDR2 are LNHNV and YYDKDF (reference sequence). V dropped 8 bases and J dropped 6 bases, with 13 bases sitting between them.

This TCR came from a human donor with aplastic anemia. The chain combines TRBV15 with TRBJ2-2; D remains unclear. The specimen sequenced was sorted CD4+, CD8+, or CD8+CD57+ T cells (not recorded which) from PBMCs. The CDR3 sequence is CATSGIGAGELFF. For the CDR3, the DNA is TGTGCCACCTCGGGTATTGGGGCCGGGGAGCTGTTTTTT.